The source of this T cell receptor (beta chain) is a study of blood T cell repertoires in COVID-19. Per the original methods: Reference gene primer amplification in the assay estimated nucleated cell counts. Measured with immunoSEQ multiplex PCR; TCRdb has only the in-frame clones, and not every one. V and J calls and clone size are those listed in that table; D and trimming were worked out from the DNA. The sample lists over 120,000 clones, about 89% occurring once. The CDR3 loop spans 14 amino acids. Germline V gene sequence: CDR1 GTSNPN, CDR2 SVGIG (reference sequence). Trimming took 8 bases from V and 7 from J, leaving 22 bases between them. Residents of 24 US areas, aged about 18 to 95 years, made up the participants. Cohort placement rested on clinical history that participants reported themselves.

V usage is TRBV30 and J usage is TRBJ2-3; TRBD2 might be the D (6 bases). The sequence came from a man in his sixties who had recovered from COVID-19. Sequencing was carried out using PBMCs or T cells enriched from blood (not recorded which). CDR3 in DNA: TGTGCCAGCATAGGGACGGAGGGATGGAATACGCAGTATTTT. Encoded protein: CASIGTEGWNTQYF.